Listed below are T cell receptor beta chains from one sample, sequenced in a study of vaccination effects on CD4 cells after COVID-19. Profiled with immunoSEQ multiplex PCR; TCRdb holds only in-frame clones, not every one. This sample has around 36,000 clones; roughly 76% occur once, and the top ten carry roughly 20%. No antigen is known for these receptors. Sequencing used CD4+ T cells from PBMCs cultured with SARS-CoV-2 spike peptides, obtained before COVID-19 vaccination. These receptors originate from a human donor who received a COVID-19 vaccine. Both conserved end residues are part of each CDR3. The order of the fields is D gene, clone size, J gene, V gene, CDR3 protein, CDR3 DNA. The D gene is left open where the match is weak. The listing skips clone size in some rows; elsewhere it reads once, few, many or a size class.

.	.	TRBJ2-5	TRBV28	CASSLIGTKETQYF	TGTGCCAGCAGTTTAATCGGCACAAAAGAGACCCAGTACTTC
.	.	TRBJ1-6	TRBV7-9	CASSHPRQTGSYNSPLHF	TGTGCCAGCAGCCACCCCCGGCAGACCGGCTCCTATAATTCACCCCTCCACTTT
TRBD2	.	TRBJ2-3	TRBV6-4	CASTTSESTDTQYF	TGTGCCAGCACCACTAGCGAAAGCACAGATACGCAGTATTTT
TRBD2	.	TRBJ2-5	TRBV5-1	CASHSLAMETQYF	TGCGCCAGCCATTCACTAGCGATGGAGACCCAGTACTTC
.	once	TRBJ1-1	TRBV2	CASGVLAFF	TGTGCCAGCGGAGTCTTGGCTTTCTTT
.	.	TRBJ2-6	TRBV12-5	CASALAHPGYPGANVLTF	TGTGCTAGTGCCCTAGCGCACCCGGGATATCCAGGGGCCAACGTCCTGACTTTC
TRBD1	.	TRBJ1-6	TRBV2	CASSGTGVFPSPLHF	TGTGCCAGCAGTGGGACAGGGGTCTTCCCTTCACCCCTCCACTTT
.	.	TRBJ1-2	TRBV5-5	CASSFSDGGKRGYTF	TGTGCCAGCAGCTTTTCAGATGGGGGGAAGCGTGGCTACACCTTC
TRBD1	few	TRBJ2-5	TRBV2	CASRGQAAQYF	TGTGCCAGCAGGGGACAGGCGGCCCAGTACTTC
.	.	TRBJ1-5	TRBV25-1	CASSDPTGSNQPQHF	TGTGCCAGCAGTGACCCTACAGGGAGCAATCAGCCCCAGCATTTT
.	.	TRBJ1-4	TRBV5-6	CASSLRGAGKLFF	TGTGCCAGCAGCTTACGGGGGGCGGGAAAACTGTTTTTT
TRBD1	.	TRBJ1-6	TRBV5-1	CASSLQGTYNSPLHF	TGCGCCAGCAGCTTACAGGGGACTTATAATTCACCCCTCCACTTT
TRBD1	.	TRBJ2-3	TRBV25-1	CASSETPGGVSDTQYF	TGTGCCAGCAGTGAGACTCCAGGGGGCGTATCAGATACGCAGTATTTT
.	.	TRBJ1-2	TRBV6-6	CASSLQNNYGYTF	TGTGCCAGCAGTTTACAGAATAACTATGGCTACACCTTC
.	.	TRBJ1-2	TRBV20-1	CSAPELVGYTF	TGCAGTGCACCGGAGTTAGTCGGCTACACCTTC
TRBD2	.	TRBJ2-5	TRBV19	CASRPDRLAETQYF	TGTGCCAGTAGACCGGATCGACTAGCGGAGACCCAGTACTTC
TRBD1	few	TRBJ2-2	TRBV5-1	CASSSGQGHTGELFF	TGCGCCAGCAGCTCGGGACAGGGGCACACCGGGGAGCTGTTTTTT
TRBD2	.	TRBJ2-1	TRBV5-4	CASSLGELALNEQFF	TGTGCCAGCAGCTTGGGGGAACTAGCGCTCAATGAGCAGTTCTTC
.	few	TRBJ1-6	TRBV5-4	CASSLDKNSPLHF	TGTGCCAGCAGCTTGGACAAAAATTCACCCCTCCACTTT
.	.	TRBJ1-2	TRBV4-3	CASSQVTGLGYGYTF	TGCGCCAGCAGCCAAGTTACAGGGTTGGGGTATGGCTACACCTTC
TRBD1	.	TRBJ1-3	TRBV4-2	CASSQVLARGTGNTIYF	TGTGCCAGCAGCCAAGTACTGGCCAGGGGGACTGGAAACACCATATATTTT
.	.	TRBJ1-5	TRBV28	CASSLGSKILLSNQPQHF	TGTGCCAGCAGTTTGGGCAGCAAGATTCTACTTAGCAATCAGCCCCAGCATTTT
.	.	TRBJ1-1	TRBV29-1	CSDGRAEAFF	TGCAGCGATGGGAGGGCTGAAGCTTTCTTT
.	.	TRBJ1-2	TRBV27	CASSATGAYGYTF	TGTGCCAGCAGCGCGACAGGAGCCTATGGCTACACCTTC
.	once	TRBJ1-1	TRBV7-3	CASSWSGVGLAFF	TGTGCCAGCAGCTGGAGCGGGGTAGGGTTAGCTTTCTTT
.	once	TRBJ2-7	TRBV21-1	CASSKAKDRTYEQYF	TGTGCCAGCAGCAAAGCGAAGGACAGAACCTACGAGCAGTACTTC
TRBD1	few	TRBJ1-2	TRBV10-3	CAISEDRDYGYTF	TGTGCCATCAGCGAGGACAGGGATTATGGCTACACCTTC
.	.	TRBJ1-3	TRBV6-5	CASSYSQDNSGNTIYF	TGTGCCAGCAGTTACTCCCAGGACAACTCTGGAAACACCATATATTTT
.	.	TRBJ2-7	TRBV18	CASSPGANYEQYF	TGTGCCAGCTCACCGGGTGCGAACTACGAGCAGTACTTC
.	.	TRBJ1-5	TRBV20-1	CSASSTDGILHSNQPQHF	TGCAGTGCTAGTTCCACGGACGGCATCCTTCATAGCAATCAGCCCCAGCATTTT
.	.	TRBJ2-3	TRBV5-1	CASSYSGRTDTQYF	TGCGCCAGCAGCTATAGCGGACGCACAGATACGCAGTATTTT
.	few	TRBJ1-5	TRBV11-2	CASSSGSLSNQPQHF	TGTGCCAGCAGCAGCGGGTCCCTTAGCAATCAGCCCCAGCATTTT
TRBD2	.	TRBJ2-1	TRBV29-1	CSVESGLAGRRSSYNEQFF	TGCAGCGTTGAAAGCGGTCTAGCGGGAAGGCGAAGCTCCTACAATGAGCAGTTCTTC
.	.	TRBJ2-5	TRBV28	CASSPQGRQETQYF	TGTGCCAGCAGTCCACAGGGGAGGCAAGAGACCCAGTACTTC
.	.	TRBJ1-4	TRBV6-5	CASSYGLRGAGEKLFF	TGTGCCAGCAGTTACGGATTGAGGGGCGCGGGGGAAAAACTGTTTTTT
.	.	TRBJ1-2	TRBV19	CASSIGGRGYTF	TGTGCCAGTAGTATCGGGGGACGGGGCTACACCTTC
TRBD1	.	TRBJ2-1	TRBV5-6	CASSRPGQGGYNEQFF	TGTGCCAGCAGCCGGCCGGGACAGGGGGGTTACAATGAGCAGTTCTTC
.	.	TRBJ2-6	TRBV19	CASKGGSGANVLTF	TGTGCCAGTAAAGGGGGCTCTGGGGCCAACGTCCTGACTTTC
.	.	TRBJ2-1	TRBV27	CASSRRQGILATSYNEQFF	TGTGCCAGCAGTCGCCGACAGGGTATTCTAGCGACCTCCTACAATGAGCAGTTCTTC
.	.	TRBJ2-3	TRBV7-2	CASSQTSSTDTQYF	TGTGCCAGCAGCCAAACTTCTAGCACAGATACGCAGTATTTT
TRBD2	once	TRBJ2-4	TRBV28	CASSPWTPGGGTSGSLAKNIQYF	TGTGCCAGCAGTCCGTGGACACCAGGGGGGGGGACTAGCGGGTCTCTAGCCAAAAACATTCAGTACTTC
TRBD1	.	TRBJ1-4	TRBV3-1/TRBV3-2	CASSQGQGGEKLFF	TGTGCCAGCAGCCAAGGCCAGGGGGGCGAAAAACTGTTTTTT
TRBD1	.	TRBJ2-5	TRBV5-1	CASSPARQGERETQYF	TGCGCCAGCAGCCCGGCCCGACAGGGTGAGAGAGAGACCCAGTACTTC
.	.	TRBJ1-1	TRBV2	CASNVGQITEAFF	TGTGCCAGCAATGTCGGACAGATCACTGAAGCTTTCTTT
.	once	TRBJ2-1	TRBV27	CASSTGWGKVSYNEQFF	TGTGCCAGCAGTACCGGCTGGGGGAAGGTGTCCTACAATGAGCAGTTCTTC
.	few	TRBJ2-3	TRBV15	CATSRDTDTQYF	TGTGCCACCAGCAGAGACACAGATACGCAGTATTTT